What follows are 3 T cell receptor beta chains derived from one specimen sequenced in a study of control samples from healthy donors and cancer patients. Clones were read by immunoSEQ multiplex PCR, and TCRdb kept only the in-frame ones, dropping some. The top ten hold about 35% of the sample, which has approximately 100,000 clones, 84% seen once. The source material was PBMCs. These receptors were taken from an older man with lung cancer.

The genes are TRBV27 and TRBJ1-4; TRBD1 matches at 8 bases. CDR3 length: 14 amino acids. J gave up 8 bases and V 8 bases, and 10 bases lay outside the gene matches. In germline, CDR1 is MNHEY, CDR2 SMNVEV (reference sequence). CDR3 sequence (DNA): TGTGCCAGCGGTACATCCCGGGACAGGGAAAAACTGTTTTTT. Protein product: CASGTSRDREKLFF.

The rearrangement links TRBV30 to TRBJ2-3; TRBD1 matches 7 bases. The CDR3 runs 16 residues. Unmatched junction bases numbered 11, after V lost 4 bases and J lost 1 base. Germline V gene data show CDR1 as GTSNPN and CDR2 as SVGIG (reference sequence). The chain's CDR3 is CAWTVLTGSGTDTQYF. The CDR3 nucleotides read TGTGCCTGGACTGTATTGACAGGGAGTGGCACAGATACGCAGTATTTT.

This clone has more than one count but fewer than ten. The chain recombines TRBV19 with TRBJ2-2; D is unclear. This CDR3 region has 15 residues. Deletions cut 2 bases from V and 6 bases from J, with 13 bases between. Germline-derived CDR1 and CDR2 are LNHDA and SQIVND (reference sequence). The CDR3 loop is CASSIRTANPGELFF. CDR3 bases: TGTGCCAGTAGTATACGTACGGCCAATCCCGGGGAGCTGTTTTTT.